This TCR beta chain is from a study of blood T cell repertoires in COVID-19. Turning to the study itself: PBMCs, B-cell-depleted T cells, or T cells provided the cDNA or gDNA that made up the material.

As handled by the study authors: Reference gene primer amplification yielded estimated nucleated cell counts. This table comes from immunoSEQ multiplex PCR, and its TCRdb copy is limited to in-frame clones, with some not included. That table is the source of V, J and clone size, and D and trimming were worked out from the DNA. Counted here are 130,000 or so clones, over 60% occurring once; the ten biggest clones make up 1.9%. CDR1 is SGHTA, CDR2 FQGTGA, per germline. The V gene end was trimmed by 5 bases and the J gene end by 9 bases; junction bases not matched to a gene: 10. CDR3 length: 14 amino acids.

The sequence was collected from a woman between 65 and 79 years old with acute or convalescent COVID-19. Source material: peripheral blood. The chain uses TRBV7-3 and TRBJ2-1, with TRBD2 matching over 7 bases. The CDR3 nucleotides read TGTGCCAGCAGCCCCCCGGGGGGATTTACTGAGCAGTTCTTC. Translated, it gives CASSPPGGFTEQFF.